Presented here are 19 T cell receptor beta chains from one specimen sequenced in a study of Graves' ophthalmopathy and Graves' hyperthyroidism. RNA served as the template for amplifying TCR beta CDR3 regions. The first-round RT-PCR employed HTBI primers together with the Qiagen OneStep RT-PCR kit. A multiplex PCR was then performed as the second round. TCRdb called the multiplex PCR reads again in MiXCR, with one record for every CDR3 protein. The sample lists hundreds of thousands of distinct CDR3 sequences; about two fifths were seen once. Sequenced material: peripheral blood. These receptors all come from an adult man with Graves' ophthalmopathy.

In its sample, this clonotype was seen a few times. The chain recombines TRBV6-2 or TRBV6-3 with TRBJ2-6, with D uncertain. The germline V gene has CDR1 MNHEY and CDR2 SVGEGT. With 10 bases removed from V and 0 bases from J, the gap between germline ends came to 10 bases. This CDR3 has 14 residues. CDR3 protein: CAISWGSGANVLTF. The DNA of the CDR3 is TGTGCCATATCCTGGGGCTCTGGGGCCAACGTCCTGACTTTC.

This clonotype was observed a few times. The chain employs TRBV20-1 and TRBJ1-5, with 7 bases fitting TRBD1. Germline CDR1 DFQATT, CDR2 SNEGSKA (reference sequence). J lost 9 bases, V lost 3 bases, and 11 bases had no gene match. The CDR3 is 14 amino acids. The CDR3: CSASLQGSYGPQHF. As DNA, the CDR3 is TGCAGTGCTAGCCTACAGGGGTCGTACGGGCCCCAGCATTTT.

On this clonotype itself: The DNA is left out, because the CDR3 cannot be placed on it with certainty; the CDR3 is given as TCRdb lists it. The rearrangement links TRBV19 to TRBJ2-2; the table calls TRBD1, which could not be checked here. Germline values: CDR1 LNHDA, CDR2 SQIVND (reference sequence). The CDR3 spans 14 residues, counting both ends. Here the CDR3 reads CASSSTGAPGSCFF.

This chain joins TRBV5-1 and TRBJ1-2; TRBD1 agrees at 8 bases. The V segment lost 10 bases and the J segment 7 bases; nucleotides outside the gene matches: 12. This CDR3 spans 13 amino acids. From germline, CDR1 is SGHRS and CDR2 YFSETQ. The CDR3 region has the DNA TGCGCCTGCCGGACAGGGTTTTTCTCTGGCTACACCTTC. Its protein product is CACRTGFFSGYTF.

The chain joins TRBV6-2 or TRBV6-3 to TRBJ2-2; possibly TRBD2 for D (6 bases). V shed 2 bases and J shed 0 bases, with 10 bases lying between them. This CDR3 has 16 amino acids. Germline V CDR1 and CDR2: MNHEY, SVGEGT. As DNA, the CDR3 is TGTGCCAGCAGTTACGGGGGACTTTCGAACACCGGGGAGCTGTTTTTT. Residues: CASSYGGLSNTGELFF.

This clonotype came up many times. V usage is TRBV2 and J usage is TRBJ1-3, with TRBD1 as a possible D gene (5 bases). The CDR3 covers 16 residues. Germline assignment: CDR1 SNHLY and CDR2 FYNNEI. Trimming took off 3 bases at V and 2 bases at J, with 14 bases between the two ends. The DNA of the CDR3 is TGTGCCAGCAGTGATTTGGGGCGAATTACTGGAAACACCATATATTTT. Translated, it gives CASSDLGRITGNTIYF.

This clonotype appeared a few times. V gene TRBV10-3 combines with J gene TRBJ2-5; 11 bases map to TRBD2. V lost 10 bases and J lost 2; bases outside the gene matches: 9. This CDR3 is 15 amino acids long. Germline V gene data show CDR1 as ENHRY and CDR2 as SYGVKD. The CDR3 DNA follows: TGTGCCACCGGACTAGCGGGTAACCAACAAGAGACCCAGTACTTC. It codes for CATGLAGNQQETQYF.

The rearrangement joins TRBV29-1 to TRBJ2-6, with a weak D call TRBD2 (6 bases). Trimming left V 4 bases short and J 0 bases short, with 13 bases between. This CDR3 region has 16 residues. Germline V gene data show CDR1 as SQVTM and CDR2 as ANQGSEA. CDR3 sequence: CSVGRDSASGANVLTF. DNA of the CDR3: TGCAGCGTTGGGAGGGACTCCGCCTCTGGGGCCAACGTCCTGACTTTC.

The chain uses TRBV3-1 and TRBJ1-1; D not resolved. Germline lookup yields CDR1 LGHDT and CDR2 YNNKEL (reference sequence). The length of the CDR3 is 12 residues. Trimming removed 1 base at V and 11 bases at J, with 11 bases between. The CDR3 DNA is TGTGCCAGCAGCCAAGGTTCTCGAGGGGCTTTCTTT. This translates into CASSQGSRGAFF.

This chain connects TRBV3-1 to TRBJ1-1; TRBD1 is a possible D gene (6 bases). Germline V gives CDR1 LGHDT, CDR2 YNNKEL (reference sequence). The CDR3 loop spans 15 amino acids. The V and J ends lost 1 base and 1 base respectively, with 10 bases between them. CDR3 in amino acids: CASSQAPGQNTEAFF. CDR3 in DNA: TGTGCCAGCAGCCAAGCACCGGGACAGAACACTGAAGCTTTCTTT.

Ten or more counts support this clonotype. An end of the junction differs from the germline gene, which may be a read error. V gene TRBV20-1 combines with J gene TRBJ2-7, with 10 bases that match TRBD2. This CDR3 has 14 amino acids. Germline CDR1 and CDR2: DFQATT and SNEGSKA (reference sequence). In DNA, the CDR3 is TGCAGTGCAAGAGCTGGACTAGCGGCCTACGAGCAGTACTTC. Its protein is CSARAGLAAYEQYF.

A note on this clonotype: As the CDR3 is not closed by the conserved phenylalanine or tryptophan, this likely results from a read error. The DNA is left out, because the CDR3 cannot be placed on it with certainty; the CDR3 is given as TCRdb lists it. This chain joins TRBV7-9 and TRBJ2-7; TRBD1, the table's D call, was not compared with the DNA. Germline assignment: CDR1 SEHNR and CDR2 FQNEAQ (reference sequence). Ends included, the CDR3 has 9 residues. The CDR3: CASSLNWGA.

The V gene is TRBV18, the J gene TRBJ2-3; D may be TRBD2 (6 bases). CDR1 is KGHSH, CDR2 LQKENI, per germline. With 3 bases removed from V and 6 bases from J, the gap between germline ends came to 7 bases. This CDR3 has 12 residues. Here the CDR3 DNA reads TGTGCCAGCTCACCCACTAGCGATACGCAGTATTTT. The encoded protein is CASSPTSDTQYF.

V gene TRBV24-1 combines with J gene TRBJ1-4; possibly TRBD1 for D (5 bases). CDR3 size: 15 residues. Trimming removed 3 bases at V and 5 bases at J, with 12 bases between. CDR1 and CDR2 (germline): KGHDR, SFDVKD. The CDR3 DNA sequence: TGTGCCACCAGTGATCCCGATGAGGGGAATGAAAAACTGTTTTTT. Translated: CATSDPDEGNEKLFF.

This rearrangement joins TRBV15 to TRBJ2-5; weak D call: TRBD2 (5 bases). In germline, CDR1 is LNHNV, CDR2 YYDKDF (reference sequence). This CDR3 has 14 residues. Between the trimmed V and J ends, which lost 3 bases and 9 bases, there was a span of 17 bases. The CDR3 reads CATSSAGPEAAQYF. In nucleotides, the CDR3 is TGTGCCACCAGCAGTGCCGGGCCAGAAGCGGCCCAGTACTTC.

This clonotype has a handful of counts. This sequence joins TRBV12-3 or TRBV12-4 and TRBJ1-6; D is possibly TRBD1 (5 bases). V was cut by 6 bases and J by 7 bases, with 22 bases left in between. The CDR3 has 17 residues. The CDR3 nucleotides are TGTGCCAGCAGACTACGACGGGGCAGGGTGATCAATTCACCCCTCCACTTT. Its translation: CASRLRRGRVINSPLHF.

This clonotype appeared once. V and J are TRBV10-3 and TRBJ1-1, with D uncertain. V lost 11 bases and J 4 bases, leaving 23 bases between the germline ends. The CDR3 consists of 15 residues. The germline V gene encodes CDR1 ENHRY and CDR2 SYGVKD. CDR3 residues: CAGSEGEGGSTEAFF. DNA for the CDR3: TGTGCCGGCAGTGAGGGAGAGGGCGGGAGCACTGAAGCTTTCTTT.

This clonotype showed up many times. The rearrangement joins TRBV20-1 to TRBJ1-5; TRBD1 matches at 9 bases. The CDR3 spans 15 residues. V shed 5 bases, J shed 5 bases, and the junction held 10 bases outside the gene matches. The V gene's germline CDR1 is DFQATT and CDR2 SNEGSKA (reference sequence). CDR3 sequence: CSARTGVLSDQPQHF. CDR3 nucleotides: TGCAGTGCTCGGACAGGGGTACTCAGCGATCAGCCCCAGCATTTT.

The rearrangement joins TRBV2 to TRBJ2-7, with D tentatively TRBD1 or TRBD2 (5 bases each). The ends were cut back, 5 bases at V and 2 bases at J, with 13 bases in the middle. The CDR3 loop spans 14 amino acids. Per the germline V gene, CDR1 is SNHLY and CDR2 is FYNNEI. The CDR3: CASSPGTYTYEQYF. The DNA of the CDR3 is TGTGCCAGCAGTCCCGGGACGTATACCTACGAGCAGTACTTC.